These T cell receptor beta chains were read from a single sample in a study of blood T cell repertoires in COVID-19. The assay was immunoSEQ multiplex PCR, and TCRdb's table has in-frame clones only and misses some. Seen here are approximately 210,000 clones, about 85% observed once, and the top ten hold 2% to 2.5%. The sample taken for sequencing was PBMCs or T cells enriched from blood (not recorded which). All receptors come from a woman in her twenties or thirties who had recovered from COVID-19. The CDR3 runs from the conserved cysteine through the conserved F or W. The D gene is left open where the match is weak. Expanded clones get a size class; other rows say once, few or many, or leave the size out.

V: TRBV7-9; J: TRBJ2-3; size: NA; D: TRBD1; length: 16; DNA: TGTGCCAGCAGCTTAGCTTTACAGGGGCGGACAGATACGCAGTATTTT; CDR3: CASSLALQGRTDTQYF
V: TRBV28; J: TRBJ2-5; size: once; D: TRBD1; length: 13; DNA: TGTGCCAGCAGTACAGGGGGCCGGGAGACCCAGTACTTC; CDR3: CASSTGGRETQYF
V: TRBV5-4; J: TRBJ2-3; size: few; D: NA; length: 16; DNA: TGTGCCAGCAGCTTGGAGAATCTTGAGGGTTGGGATACGCAGTATTTT; CDR3: CASSLENLEGWDTQYF
V: TRBV13; J: TRBJ2-1; size: NA; D: TRBD2; length: 14; DNA: TGTGCCAGCAGCCCGGGACTAAACTACAATGAGCAGTTCTTC; CDR3: CASSPGLNYNEQFF
V: TRBV2; J: TRBJ2-7; size: NA; D: NA; length: 14; DNA: TGTGCCAGCAGCCCCGACAGGACTTCCTACGAGCAGTACTTC; CDR3: CASSPDRTSYEQYF
V: TRBV25-1; J: TRBJ1-2; size: NA; D: NA; length: 13; DNA: TGTGCCAGCAGTGAACGTAGGGGCTATGGCTACACCTTC; CDR3: CASSERRGYGYTF
V: TRBV4-2; J: TRBJ1-4; size: NA; D: NA; length: 16; DNA: TGTGCCAGCAGCCAAGGGTGGACAGAATCGAGTGAAAAACTGTTTTTT; CDR3: CASSQGWTESSEKLFF
V: TRBV7-2; J: TRBJ2-1; size: NA; D: TRBD2; length: 14; DNA: TGTGCCAGCAGCACCGGCGGCGGGAGTATTGAGCAGTTCTTC; CDR3: CASSTGGGSIEQFF
V: TRBV7-6; J: TRBJ2-1; size: NA; D: NA; length: 14; DNA: TGTGCCAGCAGCTTCTCAGAAGGGGCCAATGAGCAGTTCTTC; CDR3: CASSFSEGANEQFF
V: TRBV23-1; J: TRBJ1-5; size: NA; D: NA; length: 15; DNA: TGCGCCAGCAGTCAGGTCGGACAGTCAGATCAGCCCCAGCATTTT; CDR3: CASSQVGQSDQPQHF
V: TRBV7-9; J: TRBJ1-2; size: NA; D: TRBD1; length: 18; DNA: TGTGCCAGCAGCCGAGGGACAGGGGGCTCCTATTCTAACTATGGCTACACCTTC; CDR3: CASSRGTGGSYSNYGYTF
V: TRBV5-1; J: TRBJ2-2; size: NA; D: NA; length: 15; DNA: TGCGCCAGCAGCTCAAGGACATCGAACACCGGGGAGCTGTTTTTT; CDR3: CASSSRTSNTGELFF
V: TRBV4-1; J: TRBJ2-7; size: NA; D: TRBD1; length: 16; DNA: TGCGCCAGCAGCCAAGTCGGGAGACAGGGGGATTACGAGCAGTACTTC; CDR3: CASSQVGRQGDYEQYF
V: TRBV6-6; J: TRBJ2-3; size: NA; D: TRBD2; length: 19; DNA: TGTGCCAGCAGTCCCAATACCTACTGGACTAGCGGGAGTACAGATACGCAGTATTTT; CDR3: CASSPNTYWTSGSTDTQYF
V: TRBV7-2; J: TRBJ2-5; size: NA; D: NA; length: 13; DNA: TGTGCCAGCAGCTACCGACAGCAAGAGACCCAGTACTTC; CDR3: CASSYRQQETQYF
V: TRBV6-5; J: TRBJ2-5; size: NA; D: NA; length: 15; DNA: TGTGCCAGCAGCGCCGGACAGCCCGGGTCGGGGACCCAGTACTTC; CDR3: CASSAGQPGSGTQYF
V: TRBV30; J: TRBJ2-5; size: NA; D: NA; length: 11; DNA: TGTGCCTGGAGTGATCAGGAGACCCAGTACTTC; CDR3: CAWSDQETQYF
V: TRBV2; J: TRBJ2-6; size: NA; D: NA; length: 15; DNA: TGTGCCAGCAGTGGACAGGTCTCTGGGGCCAACGTCCTGACTTTC; CDR3: CASSGQVSGANVLTF
V: TRBV5-1; J: TRBJ1-1; size: NA; D: NA; length: 14; DNA: TGCGCCAGCAGCTTAGGACAGATTGACACTGAAGCTTTCTTT; CDR3: CASSLGQIDTEAFF
V: TRBV14; J: TRBJ2-1; size: few; D: NA; length: 13; DNA: TGTGCCAGCAGCGCCTTAGGTGGAGATGAGCAGTTCTTC; CDR3: CASSALGGDEQFF
V: TRBV7-2; J: TRBJ1-1; size: NA; D: NA; length: 15; DNA: TGTGCCAGCAGCTCCCAACCCGGGGGGCAGACTGAAGCTTTCTTT; CDR3: CASSSQPGGQTEAFF
V: TRBV7-8; J: TRBJ1-5; size: NA; D: TRBD1; length: 15; DNA: TGTGCCAGCAGCCCAAGACGACAGGGGAATCAGCCCCAGCATTTT; CDR3: CASSPRRQGNQPQHF
V: TRBV6-5; J: TRBJ1-5; size: once; D: TRBD1; length: 13; DNA: TGTGCCAGTCAGACAGGGGTGAATCAGCCCCAGCATTTT; CDR3: CASQTGVNQPQHF
V: TRBV19; J: TRBJ2-1; size: NA; D: NA; length: 12; DNA: TGTGCCAGTAACCGGAGGGACAATGAGCAGTTCTTC; CDR3: CASNRRDNEQFF
V: TRBV19; J: TRBJ1-2; size: NA; D: NA; length: 11; DNA: TGTGCCAGTAGTCCTAGTTGGGGCTACACCTTC; CDR3: CASSPSWGYTF
V: TRBV3-1/TRBV3-2; J: TRBJ2-5; size: NA; D: TRBD1; length: 17; DNA: TGTGCCAGCAGCCAAGCCTGGAGAACAGGGGGCGAAGAGACCCAGTACTTC; CDR3: CASSQAWRTGGEETQYF
V: TRBV19; J: TRBJ1-1; size: NA; D: TRBD1; length: 16; DNA: TGTGCCAGTAATCGACAGGGATTTTTTATGGACACTGAAGCTTTCTTT; CDR3: CASNRQGFFMDTEAFF
V: TRBV30; J: TRBJ2-3; size: NA; D: NA; length: 15; DNA: TGTGCCTGGAAAGAGAATGGCGGTGGCACAGATACGCAGTATTTT; CDR3: CAWKENGGGTDTQYF
V: TRBV27; J: TRBJ1-1; size: NA; D: NA; length: 13; DNA: TGTGCCAGCAGTTTGCGGCCGAACACTGAAGCTTTCTTT; CDR3: CASSLRPNTEAFF
V: TRBV9; J: TRBJ1-1; size: NA; D: TRBD1; length: 15; DNA: TGTGCCAGCAGCTCCAGACAGGGTCAAGGAACTGAAGCTTTCTTT; CDR3: CASSSRQGQGTEAFF
V: TRBV2; J: TRBJ2-7; size: once; D: TRBD1; length: 14; DNA: TGTGCCAGCAGCGGGACAGCAAGCTCCTACGAGCAGTACTTC; CDR3: CASSGTASSYEQYF
V: TRBV19; J: TRBJ2-5; size: NA; D: NA; length: 15; DNA: TGTGCCAGTAGTGACAGGGTCGCGGAGGGAGAGACCCAGTACTTC; CDR3: CASSDRVAEGETQYF
V: TRBV19; J: TRBJ2-1; size: NA; D: TRBD1; length: 16; DNA: TGTGCCAGTAACATAAGGGCCGGGACAGATACGGGTGAGCAGTTCTTC; CDR3: CASNIRAGTDTGEQFF
V: TRBV7-9; J: TRBJ2-7; size: NA; D: NA; length: 15; DNA: TGTGCCAGCAGTTTTCTACAGGGAGCTGAGAGCGAGCAGTACTTC; CDR3: CASSFLQGAESEQYF
V: TRBV29-1; J: TRBJ1-4; size: NA; D: TRBD1; length: 13; DNA: TGCAGCGCAGTACAGGGGGCGGGTGAAAAACTGTTTTTT; CDR3: CSAVQGAGEKLFF
V: TRBV11-3; J: TRBJ2-1; size: NA; D: NA; length: 15; DNA: TGTGCCAGCAGCAGACGACAGGGACTTTACAATGAGCAGTTCTTC; CDR3: CASSRRQGLYNEQFF
V: TRBV7-2; J: TRBJ2-7; size: NA; D: TRBD2; length: 14; DNA: TGTGCCAGCAGCTTATCGGGGGGGAACTACGAGCAGTACTTC; CDR3: CASSLSGGNYEQYF
V: TRBV4-2; J: TRBJ2-2; size: NA; D: TRBD2; length: 19; DNA: TGTGCCAGCAGCCAAGAGGGTAGAAGTACTAGCGGGAGTAGCGGGGAGCTGTTTTTT; CDR3: CASSQEGRSTSGSSGELFF
V: TRBV5-1; J: TRBJ2-1; size: NA; D: NA; length: 13; DNA: TGCGCCAGCAGCTTGAAACAAAACAATGAGCAGTTCTTC; CDR3: CASSLKQNNEQFF
V: TRBV5-6; J: TRBJ2-5; size: NA; D: NA; length: 14; DNA: TGTGCCAGCAGCTTGCGGTCAGGGGTGGAGACCCAGTACTTC; CDR3: CASSLRSGVETQYF
V: TRBV6-5; J: TRBJ1-2; size: once; D: TRBD1; length: 16; DNA: TGTGCCAGCAGTTACACCAGACAGGGGAAAGGTTATGGCTACACCTTC; CDR3: CASSYTRQGKGYGYTF
V: TRBV5-6; J: TRBJ1-5; size: NA; D: NA; length: 13; DNA: TGTGCCAGCAGTCCAGGGTTTAGTCAGCCCCAGCATTTT; CDR3: CASSPGFSQPQHF
V: TRBV6-5; J: TRBJ1-1; size: NA; D: NA; length: 10; DNA: TGTGCCACCGGGATGACTGAAGCTTTCTTT; CDR3: CATGMTEAFF
V: TRBV14; J: TRBJ2-3; size: once; D: TRBD2; length: 15; DNA: TGTGCCAGCAGTCGTACTAGCGCCCAAGGAGATACGCAGTATTTT; CDR3: CASSRTSAQGDTQYF
V: TRBV6-1; J: TRBJ2-5; size: NA; D: TRBD2; length: 18; DNA: TGTGCCAGCAGTGAAACTAAGCGGGGGCCGTGGTACCAAGAGACCCAGTACTTC; CDR3: CASSETKRGPWYQETQYF
V: TRBV29-1; J: TRBJ2-3; size: NA; D: TRBD1; length: 12; DNA: TGCAGCGGTGGACAGGGGACCGATACGCAGTATTTT; CDR3: CSGGQGTDTQYF
V: TRBV12-5; J: TRBJ1-1; size: NA; D: NA; length: 11; DNA: TGTGCTAGTGCCCGCACGGTAACAGCTTTCTTT; CDR3: CASARTVTAFF
V: TRBV7-6; J: TRBJ2-1; size: NA; D: TRBD2; length: 15; DNA: TGTGCCAGCAGCTTATCGGGGGGGGCCGGCAATGAGCAGTTCTTC; CDR3: CASSLSGGAGNEQFF
V: TRBV10-1; J: TRBJ1-2; size: once; D: NA; length: 16; DNA: TGCGCCAGCAGTGAGTCGACGACACCGGCTAACTATGGCTACACCTTC; CDR3: CASSESTTPANYGYTF
V: TRBV28; J: TRBJ1-2; size: NA; D: NA; length: 13; DNA: TGTGCCAGCCACATTGGGGCGGGGTTCGGCTACACCTTC; CDR3: CASHIGAGFGYTF
V: TRBV19; J: TRBJ1-2; size: NA; D: NA; length: 10; DNA: TGTGCCAGTGGCGGGGGGGGCTACACCTTC; CDR3: CASGGGGYTF
V: TRBV7-2; J: TRBJ2-2; size: NA; D: TRBD1; length: 16; DNA: TGTGCCAGCAGCTTAGGCGGACAGGCGAACACCGGGGAGCTGTTTTTT; CDR3: CASSLGGQANTGELFF
V: TRBV28; J: TRBJ1-1; size: NA; D: NA; length: 12; DNA: TGTGCCAGCAGGACAGGAGGCACTGAAGCTTTCTTT; CDR3: CASRTGGTEAFF
V: TRBV7-8; J: TRBJ1-6; size: NA; D: TRBD1; length: 15; DNA: TGTGCCAGCAGCTTATACAGGGGAAATAATTCACCCCTCCACTTT; CDR3: CASSLYRGNNSPLHF
V: TRBV19; J: TRBJ1-3; size: NA; D: NA; length: 13; DNA: TGTGCCACACTCCCGGGGGCTGGAAACACCATATATTTT; CDR3: CATLPGAGNTIYF
V: TRBV11-3; J: TRBJ2-3; size: NA; D: TRBD2; length: 16; DNA: TGTGCCAGCAGCCCAGGACTAGCGGGGGCGATAGATACGCAGTATTTT; CDR3: CASSPGLAGAIDTQYF
V: TRBV2; J: TRBJ2-5; size: once; D: NA; length: 15; DNA: TGTGCCAGCAGTGCCGGCGACAAGTACCAAGAGACCCAGTACTTC; CDR3: CASSAGDKYQETQYF
V: TRBV29-1; J: TRBJ2-7; size: NA; D: TRBD2; length: 15; DNA: TGCAGCGTTGAAGGGGTAGCGGGAGGTTCGAGCGAGCAGTACTTC; CDR3: CSVEGVAGGSSEQYF
V: TRBV7-8; J: TRBJ1-5; size: NA; D: NA; length: 13; DNA: TGTGCCAGCAGCCTGCGCGGCAATCAGCCCCAGCATTTT; CDR3: CASSLRGNQPQHF
V: TRBV10-3; J: TRBJ2-3; size: NA; D: TRBD2; length: 14; DNA: TGTGCCATCATGTCCAGCGGGGAAACAGATACGCAGTATTTT; CDR3: CAIMSSGETDTQYF